This TCR beta chain was captured in a study of T cell clonality in common variable immunodeficiency. This clone was recorded many times. No antigen is known for it. Control and CVID samples contributed equal amounts of genomic DNA. Method: immunoSEQ multiplex PCR; TCRdb's copy keeps in-frame clones and lacks some. The profile covers 40,000 to 45,000 clones, none occurring a single time. Study-wide findings and caveats: Fewer deletions and N-nucleotide insertions were reportedly seen in common variable immunodeficiency TCR beta sequences. The cause of increased CVID clonality remains unclear without subpopulation sequencing.

This TCR was sampled from a person aged 18-70 years in good health. Source material: peripheral blood mononuclear cells.

CDR3 sequence reads: CSARARGRAENSPLHF. Incomplete CDR3 DNA: TGCAGTGCTAGAGCCCGGGGGAGAGCAGAGAATTCACCC. The chain carries TRBV20-1 and TRBJ1-6; tentative D call: TRBD1 (5 bases). The read falls 3 residues short of the CDR3 end, and the missing part is taken from the germline J gene. Germline lookup yields CDR1 DFQATT and CDR2 SNEGSKA (reference sequence). The CDR3 has 16 residues. V was clipped by 1 base and J by 7 bases, with 17 bases between them.